Shown below are 13 T cell receptor beta chains from a single sample sequenced in a study of beta chain features in type 1 diabetes. General study points: Among patients with Type 1 diabetes, TCRB CDR3s were moderately but significantly shorter in every one of the four CD4+ subsets.

Which antigens these TCRs recognize remains unknown. Expressed TCRB transcripts were sequenced, since all the RNA that had been isolated was reverse transcribed. Repertoires were generated with immunoSEQ multiplex PCR, while TCRdb's copy carries only in-frame clones and drops some. The sample lists about 120,000 clones; roughly 17% were seen once. The sequencing sample was made of central memory CD4+ T cells from blood. These receptors all stem from a man younger than 45 with type 1 diabetes.

Ten or more counts support this clone. This chain links TRBV7-2 with TRBJ2-1; a weak D match, TRBD1 (5 bases). The V end was cut by 5 bases, the J end by 6 bases, with 8 bases between. CDR3 size: 12 residues. The V gene's germline CDR1 is SGHTA and CDR2 FQGNSA. DNA for the CDR3: TGTGCCAGCAGCCCAGGGCTCAATGAGCAGTTCTTC. Translated: CASSPGLNEQFF.

The sample holds a few counts of this clone. CDR3 protein: CASSLTSGGLHGELFF. The CDR3 nucleotides read TGTGCCAGCAGTCTTACTAGCGGGGGATTACACGGGGAGCTGTTTTTT. J is TRBJ2-2 and V is TRBV7-6, with 11 nucleotides matching TRBD2. V dropped 6 bases and J dropped 7; count of bases not matched to a gene: 10. CDR1 is SGHVS, CDR2 FNYEAQ, per germline. CDR3 length: 16 amino acids.

CDR3 loop: CASSLGGNYNEQFF. Written as DNA, the CDR3 is TGTGCCAGCAGCTTAGGTGGGAACTACAATGAGCAGTTCTTC. The rearrangement joins TRBV7-6 to TRBJ2-1, with no clear D. The V gene's germline CDR1 is SGHVS and CDR2 FNYEAQ. The CDR3 is 14 residues long. Deletions cut 1 base from V and 3 bases from J, with 7 bases between.

This clone was seen only a few times. The chain combines TRBV27 with TRBJ2-7; 7 bases agree with TRBD2. Losses at the gene ends were 3 bases for V and 3 bases for J; bases not matched to a gene: 8. The CDR3 runs to 15 residues. Germline V gene data show CDR1 as MNHEY and CDR2 as SMNVEV (reference sequence). The CDR3: CASSLGGSPNYEQYF. CDR3 DNA sequence: TGTGCCAGCAGTTTGGGAGGGTCCCCAAACTACGAGCAGTACTTC.

V is TRBV4-3 and J is TRBJ2-4; unclear D gene. With 0 bases removed from V and 5 bases from J, the gap between germline ends came to 11 bases. The CDR3 is 15 amino acids. The germline V gene encodes CDR1 LGHNA and CDR2 YSLEER. CDR3 region: CASSQEFGGENIQYF. The CDR3 coding sequence is TGCGCCAGCAGCCAAGAGTTCGGCGGAGAAAACATTCAGTACTTC.

The chain combines TRBV11-2 with TRBJ1-6, with 7 bases fitting TRBD1. CDR1 and CDR2 from the germline V gene are SGHAT and FQNNGV. CDR3 size: 13 residues. V lost 5 bases and J lost 8; bases outside the gene matches: 3. The CDR3 DNA sequence: TGTGCCAGCAGCAGCGACAGGGATTCACCCCTCCACTTT. It yields the protein CASSSDRDSPLHF.

This clone was observed a handful of times. The J gene is TRBJ2-7, the V gene TRBV28; no clear D gene. The CDR3 extends over 15 amino acids. Trimming took 2 bases from V and 0 from J, leaving 11 bases between them. Germline-derived CDR1 and CDR2 are MDHEN and SYDVKM. The CDR3 is CASSLLSMYSYEQYF. The CDR3 coding sequence is TGTGCCAGCAGTTTACTGTCTATGTACTCCTACGAGCAGTACTTC.

The sample holds a few counts of this clone. The chain joins TRBV4-3 to TRBJ1-5, with D possibly TRBD1 on 6 matching bases. Germline CDR1 and CDR2: LGHNA and YSLEER. CDR3 length equals 14 residues. The V end was cut by 1 base, the J end by 9 bases, with 13 bases between. The CDR3 DNA follows: TGCGCCAGCAGCCAAGGCCCAGGGGAGTGGCCCCAGCATTTT. Translated, it gives CASSQGPGEWPQHF.

J is TRBJ2-1 and V is TRBV30; no clear D gene. The V gene lost 3 bases and the J gene lost 8 bases, with 8 bases spanning the gap. The germline V gene encodes CDR1 GTSNPN and CDR2 SVGIG (reference sequence). The CDR3 covers 11 residues. Here the CDR3 DNA reads TGTGCCTGGAGCCCGTTGCATGAGCAGTTCTTC. Protein sequence: CAWSPLHEQFF. The variable domain in full, with the rest retrieved from reference TRBV30 and TRBJ2-1, is SQTIHQWPATLVQPVGSPLSLECTVEGTSNPNLYWYRQAAGRGLQLLFYSVGIGQISSEVPQNLSASRPQDRQFILSSKKLLLSDSGFYLCAWSPLHEQFFGPGTRLTVL.

This clone was observed a handful of times. This chain links TRBV18 with TRBJ1-5; D perhaps matches TRBD1 (5 bases). The CDR3 runs to 13 residues. Germline CDR1 and CDR2: KGHSH and LQKENI. The V gene lost 5 bases and the J gene lost 5 bases, with 10 bases spanning the gap. The CDR3 sequence: CASSSTGDQPQHF. The DNA for the CDR3 is TGTGCCAGCTCAAGTACAGGTGATCAGCCCCAGCATTTT. Full variable domain (missing parts from reference TRBV18 and TRBJ1-5): NAGVMQNPRHLVRRRGQEARLRCSPMKGHSHVYWYRQLPEEGLKFMVYLQKENIIDESGMPKERFSAEFPKEGPSILRIQQVVRGDSAAYFCASSSTGDQPQHFGDGTRLSIL.

This clone was seen only a few times. The V call is TRBV7-6, the J call TRBJ2-2; D is uncertain. This CDR3 is built from 13 residues. The germline V gene encodes CDR1 SGHVS and CDR2 FNYEAQ. V shed 5 bases and J shed 6 bases, with 10 bases lying between them. CDR3 sequence (DNA): TGTGCCAGCAGCGACGTTTGGGCCGGGGAGCTGTTTTTT. Protein: CASSDVWAGELFF. The full variable domain, in which reference TRBV7-6 and TRBJ2-2 provide the parts outside the CDR3, is GAGVSQSPRYKVTKRGQDVALRCDPISGHVSLYWYRQALGQGPEFLTYFNYEAQQDKSGLPNDRFSAERPEGSISTLTIQRTEQRDSAMYRCASSDVWAGELFFGEGSRLTVL.

As concerns this clone: Other nucleotide sequences from this sample produce the same CDR3. V gene TRBV25-1 combines with J gene TRBJ2-3; D gene uncertain. Germline V lookup: CDR1 MGHDK, CDR2 SYGVNS. The V and J ends lost 2 bases and 1 base respectively, with 7 bases between them. This CDR3 is built from 14 residues. The CDR3 spells CASSEGGGTDTQYF. The CDR3 bases are TGTGCCAGCAGTGAAGGTGGGGGCACAGATACGCAGTATTTT.

This clone was detected only a few times. The rearrangement uses TRBV23-1 and TRBJ1-5, with no clear D. TRBV23-1 is designated an ORF whose function remains uncertain. This CDR3 is built from 17 residues. V lost 0 bases to trimming and J lost 4 bases, with 16 bases between them. In DNA, the CDR3 is TGCGCCAGCAGTCAATCGCTCGGTGGGCGAAGGAATCAGCCCCAGCATTTT. It is translated as CASSQSLGGRRNQPQHF.